This TCR beta chain came from a study of cytomegalovirus exposure and HLA in healthy donors. For the study at large: Prior work identified 120 million or so unique TCR beta sequences in some 200 million T cells. Study-wide results and caveats: Previously analyzed data showed that most TCR beta V segments were productive at a frequency of about 90% or about 30%. In a later analysis, at a false discovery rate of 0.05, about 17,000 TCR beta sequences matched HLA alleles. Cytomegalovirus-associated status was assigned to fewer than 200 TCR beta chains.

As concerns this clone: Its target is not known.

The PCR used 60 Vbeta and 13 Jbeta primers. TCRdb keeps only in-frame clones here, not all; method: immunoSEQ multiplex PCR. The sample includes a few hundred thousand clones, about 75% of them seen just once. Germline CDR1 reads ENHRY; CDR2 reads SYGVKD. After removal of 5 bases from V and 4 bases from J, the junction contained 2 bases not matched to a gene. This CDR3 contains 14 residues. Sequenced sample: PBMCs. This chain connects TRBV10-3 to TRBJ2-5, with 12 bases lining up with TRBD2. The receptor's source is a female donor in good health and CMV-seronegative. The CDR3 DNA follows: TGTGCCATCAGTCTAGCGGGAGGGGGAGAGACCCAGTACTTC. This sequence encodes CAISLAGGGETQYF.